A single sample gave rise to the 13 T cell receptor beta chains below, sequenced in a study of blood T cell repertoires in COVID-19. Measured with immunoSEQ multiplex PCR; TCRdb has only the in-frame clones, and not every one. The sample has some 66,000 clones, 90% to 95% seen once; the top ten hold approximately 2.9%. Input material: peripheral blood. These TCRs come from a man aged 65-85 years with active COVID-19.

In DNA form, the CDR3 reads TGTGCTAGTGTCCCTTCGGGGTCTAACTATGGCTACACCTTC. This gives the protein CASVPSGSNYGYTF. V usage is TRBV12-5 and J usage is TRBJ1-2; no definite D call. Trimming pared 7 bases from V and 0 bases from J, leaving 12 bases between. Per germline, CDR1 LGHNT and CDR2 FRNRAP. The CDR3 is 14 amino acids.

This clone was counted a single time. This sequence joins TRBV29-1 and TRBJ1-1; a weak D match, TRBD1 (5 bases). The CDR3 has 15 amino acids. The V and J ends lost 1 base and 1 base respectively, with 13 bases between them. Looked up from germline, CDR1 is SQVTM and CDR2 is ANQGSEA. In nucleotides, the CDR3 is TGCAGCGTTGAAGTAGGCAGGGTTGCGAACACTGAAGCTTTCTTT. It is translated as CSVEVGRVANTEAFF.

V usage is TRBV5-1 and J usage is TRBJ1-2; D gene ambiguous. Germline assignment: CDR1 SGHRS and CDR2 YFSETQ. CDR3 size: 15 residues. V was clipped by 5 bases and J by 7 bases, with 21 bases between them. This CDR3 reads CASSYFSQISGGYTF. The CDR3 DNA follows: TGCGCCAGCAGTTATTTCAGTCAGATCTCGGGTGGCTACACCTTC.

The genes are TRBV18 and TRBJ2-2, with TRBD1 matching 9 bases. In germline, CDR1 is KGHSH, CDR2 LQKENI. This CDR3 is 16 amino acids long. Losses at the gene ends were 4 bases for V and 0 bases for J; bases not matched to a gene: 3. CDR3 coding DNA: TGTGCCAGCTCACGGGGGACAGGGACGAACACCGGGGAGCTGTTTTTT. It specifies CASSRGTGTNTGELFF. Full variable domain (rest looked up from reference TRBV18 and TRBJ2-2): NAGVMQNPRHLVRRRGQEARLRCSPMKGHSHVYWYRQLPEEGLKFMVYLQKENIIDESGMPKERFSAEFPKEGPSILRIQQVVRGDSAAYFCASSRGTGTNTGELFFGEGSRLTVL.

The gene calls are TRBV24-1 and TRBJ1-4, with a possible D match to TRBD1 (5 bases). The germline V gene encodes CDR1 KGHDR and CDR2 SFDVKD. With 4 bases removed from V and 1 base from J, the gap between germline ends came to 6 bases. The CDR3 is made up of 14 amino acids. CDR3 region: CATSEGVTNEKLFF. The CDR3 DNA follows: TGTGCCACCAGTGAAGGGGTAACTAATGAAAAACTGTTTTTT.

The chain combines TRBV7-2 with TRBJ2-1, with 9 bases aligning to TRBD2. CDR1 is SGHTA and CDR2 is FQGNSA in the germline V gene. Trimming took 8 bases from V and 6 from J; bases not matched to a gene: 11. CDR3 size: 15 residues. CDR3 sequence: CASAQGGGALNEQFF. DNA of the CDR3: TGTGCCAGCGCCCAGGGCGGGGGGGCTCTCAATGAGCAGTTCTTC.

The chain is built from TRBV4-3 and TRBJ1-3; D is perhaps TRBD1 (6 bases). CDR1 is LGHNA and CDR2 is YSLEER in the germline V gene. The length of the CDR3 is 14 residues. Trimming removed 3 bases at V and 2 bases at J, with 8 bases between. CDR3 sequence (DNA): TGCGCCAGCAGCCACGGACAGACTGGAAACACCATATATTTT. Protein product: CASSHGQTGNTIYF.

The V gene is TRBV2, the J gene TRBJ1-4; tentatively, D is TRBD1 (5 bases). This CDR3 is built from 16 residues. Trimming cost V 7 bases and J 6 bases, with 21 bases left between them. The V gene's germline CDR1 is SNHLY and CDR2 FYNNEI. The CDR3 region has the DNA TGTGCCAGCAAAGAGGTGGGGCTTAGATGGGATGAAAAACTGTTTTTT. This encodes CASKEVGLRWDEKLFF.

V and J are TRBV6-6 and TRBJ2-7, with 9 bases that match TRBD2. Germline loops: CDR1 MNHNY, CDR2 SVGAGI (reference sequence). CDR3 length: 16 amino acids. V dropped 5 bases and J dropped 0; count of bases not matched to a gene: 8. The CDR3 loop is CASSAHRLAVSYEQYF. The CDR3, as DNA: TGTGCCAGCAGTGCCCATAGACTAGCGGTCTCCTACGAGCAGTACTTC.

The rearrangement joins TRBV28 to TRBJ1-5, with D possibly being TRBD1 (6 bases). V dropped 5 bases and J dropped 6 bases, with 17 bases sitting between them. This CDR3 is 15 amino acids long. CDR1 MDHEN and CDR2 SYDVKM come from the germline V gene. The CDR3 protein is CASSGGAGGGQPQHF. The CDR3, as DNA: TGTGCCAGCAGTGGGGGCGCGGGGGGTGGTCAGCCCCAGCATTTT.

The genes are TRBV24-1 and TRBJ1-5; possible D gene TRBD1, 5 bases. The CDR3 has 16 amino acids. Between the trimmed V and J ends, which lost 0 bases and 5 bases, there was a span of 13 bases. CDR1 KGHDR and CDR2 SFDVKD come from the germline V gene. In DNA, the CDR3 is TGTGCCACCAGTGATTTGATAGGGGCTGTTTATCAGCCCCAGCATTTT. Its translation: CATSDLIGAVYQPQHF.

This chain uses TRBV6-2 or TRBV6-3 with TRBJ1-5; perhaps TRBD1 as D (5 bases). The CDR3 runs to 13 residues. Per the germline V gene, CDR1 is MNHEY and CDR2 is SVGEGT. Trimming removed 6 bases from V and 8 bases from J, with 14 bases in between. Here the CDR3 DNA reads TGTGCCAGCAGCGGGACTGGAGATAAGCCCCAGCATTTT. Amino acids: CASSGTGDKPQHF.

The chain combines TRBV6-5 with TRBJ1-6; D may be TRBD1 (6 bases). Per germline, CDR1 MNHEY and CDR2 SVGAGI. This CDR3 contains 15 residues. The ends were cut back, 2 bases at V and 4 bases at J, with 9 bases in the middle. CDR3 in DNA: TGTGCCAGCAGTTACCGGGGACAATATAATTCACCCCTCCACTTT. Translated, it gives CASSYRGQYNSPLHF.